A selection of T cell receptor beta chains follows, all from one sample in a study of blood T cell repertoires in COVID-19. Libraries were prepared by immunoSEQ multiplex PCR; TCRdb keeps only in-frame clonotypes and omits some of them. This repertoire shows around 200,000 clones, roughly 80% found once; its top ten account for roughly 4.9%. The sample consisted of peripheral blood. These receptors all stem from a human donor in a cohort sampled during active COVID-19. The CDR3 runs from the conserved cysteine through the conserved F or W. Each record gives: clone size, V gene, J gene, D gene, CDR3 protein, CDR3 DNA. The D gene is left open where the match is weak. The size entry is marked missing in some rows and otherwise reads once, few, many or a size class.

abundance: once
v_gene: TRBV7-8
j_gene: TRBJ2-7
d_gene: TRBD2
CDR3aa: CASSLAGVLAEPYEQYF
CDR3nt: TGTGCCAGCAGCTTAGCCGGGGTACTAGCGGAGCCCTACGAGCAGTACTTC

abundance: -
v_gene: TRBV5-1
j_gene: TRBJ2-7
d_gene: TRBD1
CDR3aa: CASGMGQLYEQYF
CDR3nt: TGCGCCAGCGGCATGGGACAGCTTTACGAGCAGTACTTC

abundance: few
v_gene: TRBV9
j_gene: TRBJ1-1
d_gene: -
CDR3aa: CASSVVQSNTEAFF
CDR3nt: TGTGCCAGCAGCGTAGTTCAGTCGAACACTGAAGCTTTCTTT

abundance: -
v_gene: TRBV25-1
j_gene: TRBJ2-7
d_gene: TRBD1
CDR3aa: CASSEDRVGSYEQYF
CDR3nt: TGTGCCAGCAGTGAAGACAGGGTTGGCTCTTACGAGCAGTACTTC

abundance: -
v_gene: TRBV15
j_gene: TRBJ2-7
d_gene: -
CDR3aa: CATSRGEAWFSYEQYF
CDR3nt: TGTGCCACCAGCAGAGGCGAGGCATGGTTCTCCTACGAGCAGTACTTC

abundance: -
v_gene: TRBV4-2
j_gene: TRBJ2-3
d_gene: TRBD1
CDR3aa: CASSQPPGQGTDTQYF
CDR3nt: TGTGCCAGCAGCCAACCCCCGGGACAGGGGACAGATACGCAGTATTTT

abundance: once
v_gene: TRBV7-2
j_gene: TRBJ1-4
d_gene: TRBD1
CDR3aa: CASSWTGPGEKLFF
CDR3nt: TGTGCCAGCAGCTGGACAGGGCCGGGGGAAAAACTGTTTTTT

abundance: few
v_gene: TRBV3-1/TRBV3-2
j_gene: TRBJ2-1
d_gene: -
CDR3aa: CASSQAQIEQFF
CDR3nt: TGTGCCAGCAGCCAAGCCCAGATTGAGCAGTTCTTC

abundance: -
v_gene: TRBV4-1
j_gene: TRBJ2-3
d_gene: TRBD1
CDR3aa: CASSQRDRVADTQYF
CDR3nt: TGCGCCAGCAGCCAGCGGGACAGGGTAGCAGATACGCAGTATTTT

abundance: -
v_gene: TRBV7-9
j_gene: TRBJ2-5
d_gene: TRBD1
CDR3aa: CASSLGDRVRETQYF
CDR3nt: TGTGCCAGCAGCTTAGGAGACAGGGTGCGGGAGACCCAGTACTTC

abundance: few
v_gene: TRBV7-2
j_gene: TRBJ2-2
d_gene: TRBD2
CDR3aa: CASSLEAGGGELFF
CDR3nt: TGTGCCAGCAGCTTAGAAGCGGGGGGCGGGGAGCTGTTTTTT